This entry lists 18 T cell receptor beta chains sequenced from one sample in a study of shared clonotypes between healthy human individuals. Data came from immunoSEQ multiplex PCR; TCRdb stores just in-frame clones and leaves some out. Among about 750,000 clones listed, 80% to 95% were seen once. Naive CD8 cells lacked CD45RO, underwent positive selection for CCR7 and left out terminally differentiated effector memory CD45RA+ cells. The material sequenced was naive CD8+ T cells sorted from blood. The receptor source for this set is a young man in good health.

Turning to this clone: The same CDR3 also results from other DNA sequences found in this sample. V is TRBV29-1 and J is TRBJ2-1; no definite D call. V lost 3 bases to trimming and J lost 2 bases, with 8 bases between them. This CDR3 region has 13 residues. The germline V gene encodes CDR1 SQVTM and CDR2 ANQGSEA. The chain's CDR3 is CSVEGETYNEQFF. The CDR3 nucleotides read TGCAGCGTTGAGGGCGAGACCTACAATGAGCAGTTCTTC.

This clone was seen once. The chain couples TRBV4-1 to TRBJ1-1, with a weak D call TRBD1 (5 bases). Trimming cost V 4 bases and J 3 bases, with 15 bases left between them. The CDR3 runs to 15 residues. From germline, CDR1 is MGHRA and CDR2 YSYEKL. Here the CDR3 DNA reads TGCGCCAGCAGCCGAACCCTGGGGGTGGACACTGAAGCTTTCTTT. This sequence encodes CASSRTLGVDTEAFF.

The V and J genes are TRBV14 and TRBJ2-7; D not resolved. Germline V gene lookup returns CDR1 SGHDN and CDR2 FVKESK. V gave up 1 base and J gave up 7 bases, with 8 bases separating them. CDR3 length: 12 amino acids. CDR3 loop: CASSQGAPEQYF. In DNA form, the CDR3 reads TGTGCCAGCAGCCAAGGTGCTCCGGAGCAGTACTTC.

This chain joins TRBV2 and TRBJ1-2; D gene unclear. Germline V gene lookup returns CDR1 SNHLY and CDR2 FYNNEI. This CDR3 spans 14 amino acids. Trimming shortened V by 2 bases and J by 7 bases, and 14 bases separated the two germline ends. The CDR3 DNA reads as TGTGCCAGCAGTGAATCGGCAGCTTGGAGTGGCTACACCTTC. Its translation: CASSESAAWSGYTF.

The V and J genes are TRBV27 and TRBJ2-5; 13 bases line up with TRBD2. Germline CDR1 and CDR2: MNHEY and SMNVEV (reference sequence). The CDR3 is 15 residues long. The J segment lost 7 bases and the V segment lost 6 bases, leaving 8 bases of the junction unmatched. The CDR3 nucleotides read TGTGCCAGCAGAGGGACTAGCGGGAATTGGGGGACCCAGTACTTC. As protein: CASRGTSGNWGTQYF.

The rearrangement links TRBV7-8 to TRBJ2-7; D gene uncertain. Germline V lookup: CDR1 SGHVS, CDR2 FQNEAQ. The CDR3 contains 15 residues. V was clipped by 0 bases and J by 2 bases, with 11 bases between them. The CDR3 loop is CASSLARGRTYEQYF. The CDR3 coding sequence is TGTGCCAGCAGCTTAGCGCGCGGCAGAACCTACGAGCAGTACTTC.

The rearrangement joins TRBV12-5 to TRBJ2-1, with a weak D call TRBD1 (6 bases). Trimming pared 6 bases from V and 5 bases from J, leaving 11 bases between. CDR3 length: 13 residues. Per germline, CDR1 LGHNT and CDR2 FRNRAP. The CDR3 DNA sequence: TGTGCTAGTGGCGGGGACACCGACAATGAGCAGTTCTTC. This sequence encodes CASGGDTDNEQFF. The full variable domain, in which reference TRBV12-5 and TRBJ2-1 provide the parts outside the CDR3, is DARVTQTPRHKVTEMGQEVTMRCQPILGHNTVFWYRQTMMQGLELLAYFRNRAPLDDSGMPKDRFSAEMPDATLATLKIQPSEPRDSAVYFCASGGDTDNEQFFGPGTRLTVL.

The chain uses TRBV9 and TRBJ2-1, with TRBD1 matching over 7 bases. Germline V gene lookup returns CDR1 SGDLS and CDR2 YYNGEE. The CDR3 totals 14 residues. Trimming took 3 bases from V and 1 from J; bases not matched to a gene: 1. The CDR3 here is CASSGGQSYNEQFF. CDR3 in DNA: TGTGCCAGCAGCGGGGGACAGTCCTACAATGAGCAGTTCTTC.

The rearrangement links TRBV27 to TRBJ2-7, with 9 bases matching TRBD2. The CDR3 loop spans 15 amino acids. Unmatched junction bases numbered 9, after V lost 5 bases and J lost 4 bases. Germline V lookup: CDR1 MNHEY, CDR2 SMNVEV (reference sequence). CDR3 coding DNA: TGTGCCAGCAGTGTTAGCGGGGGCCCTCTATACGAGCAGTACTTC. Protein product: CASSVSGGPLYEQYF.

The V gene is TRBV27, the J gene TRBJ1-2; no clear D gene. The germline V and J ends were trimmed by 4 bases and 5 bases, with 11 bases remaining between them. The CDR3 has 13 residues. Per the germline V gene, CDR1 is MNHEY and CDR2 is SMNVEV (reference sequence). The CDR3 spells CASSSAGRYGYTF. In nucleotides, the CDR3 is TGTGCCAGCAGTTCCGCCGGACGATATGGCTACACCTTC.

A remark on this clone: This specimen includes other DNA sequences encoding the same CDR3. This sequence joins TRBV2 and TRBJ2-4; D uncertain. V was clipped by 10 bases and J by 0 bases, with 4 bases between them. Germline CDR1 and CDR2: SNHLY and FYNNEI. The CDR3 is 11 amino acids. This CDR3 is CATLAKNIQYF. The CDR3 bases are TGTGCCACCCTAGCCAAAAACATTCAGTACTTC.

This rearrangement joins TRBV18 to TRBJ2-1; 10 positions agree with TRBD1. Germline CDR1 and CDR2: KGHSH and LQKENI. The junction had 6 bases not matched to a gene; V was cut back by 4 bases and J by 9 bases. The CDR3 is 14 residues long. This chain's CDR3 is CASSQMDRGSEQFF. CDR3 in DNA: TGTGCCAGCTCACAGATGGACAGGGGGTCTGAGCAGTTCTTC.

This sequence joins TRBV11-2 and TRBJ2-1; D is ambiguous. Germline-derived CDR1 and CDR2 are SGHAT and FQNNGV. Between the trimmed V and J ends, which lost 0 bases and 7 bases, there was a span of 16 bases. The CDR3 has 16 residues. CDR3 region: CASSLENPILTNEQFF. CDR3 nucleotide sequence: TGTGCCAGCAGCTTAGAAAACCCTATTTTAACTAATGAGCAGTTCTTC.

This chain connects TRBV9 to TRBJ2-1, with D maybe TRBD2 (9 bases). CDR3 length equals 15 residues. V lost 4 bases and J 6 bases, leaving 17 bases between the germline ends. The germline V gene has CDR1 SGDLS and CDR2 YYNGEE. CDR3 sequence (DNA): TGTGCCAGCAGCTCAGGGGGCGGGAGGGGCAATGAGCAGTTCTTC. It codes for CASSSGGGRGNEQFF.

In DNA form, the CDR3 reads TGTGCCAGCAGCGACCTAGTGGAGACCCAGTACTTC. Translating gives CASSDLVETQYF. The rearrangement uses TRBV11-2 and TRBJ2-5; D not resolved. Germline V gene data show CDR1 as SGHAT and CDR2 as FQNNGV. The length of the CDR3 is 12 residues. Trimming removed 5 bases from V and 5 bases from J, with 9 bases in between.

In DNA form, the CDR3 reads TGCGCCAGCACGGGCGGGAGGGCCTCAGATACGCAGTATTTT. Its protein is CASTGGRASDTQYF. The chain carries TRBV5-1 and TRBJ2-3; 9 nucleotides match TRBD2. Germline CDR1 and CDR2: SGHRS and YFSETQ. V shed 6 bases and J 4 bases; nucleotides not matched to a gene: 6. This CDR3 is 14 amino acids long. The whole variable domain, filled in from reference TRBV5-1 and TRBJ2-3, reads KAGVTQTPRYLIKTRGQQVTLSCSPISGHRSVSWYQQTPGQGLQFLFEYFSETQRNKGNFPGRFSGRQFSNSRSEMNVSTLELGDSALYLCASTGGRASDTQYFGPGTRLTVL.

This clone came up a few times. A much larger clonotype is one base distant, so this may be a read error. The chain combines TRBV7-9 with TRBJ2-7; D remains unclear. Germline V CDR1 and CDR2: SEHNR, FQNEAQ (reference sequence). This CDR3 comprises 12 residues. The V end was cut by 6 bases, the J end by 0 bases, with 6 bases between. The CDR3 sequence: CASSGLSYEQYF. The DNA of the CDR3 is TGTGCCAGCAGTGGGCTCTCCTACGAGCAGTACTTC. The variable domain in full, with the rest retrieved from reference TRBV7-9 and TRBJ2-7, is DTGVSQNPRHKITKRGQNVTFRCDPISEHNRLYWYRQTLGQGPEFLTYFQNEAQLEKSRLLSDRFSAERPKGSFSTLEIQRTEQGDSAMYLCASSGLSYEQYFGPGTRLTVT.

This sequence joins TRBV5-1 and TRBJ2-7; no clear D. This CDR3 contains 16 residues. Germline CDR1 is SGHRS and CDR2 is YFSETQ. Trimming shortened V by 0 bases and J by 3 bases, and 16 bases separated the two germline ends. The CDR3 DNA reads as TGCGCCAGCAGCTTGGAGAGCCCTTGGGGAATCTACGAGCAGTACTTC. Its protein product is CASSLESPWGIYEQYF.